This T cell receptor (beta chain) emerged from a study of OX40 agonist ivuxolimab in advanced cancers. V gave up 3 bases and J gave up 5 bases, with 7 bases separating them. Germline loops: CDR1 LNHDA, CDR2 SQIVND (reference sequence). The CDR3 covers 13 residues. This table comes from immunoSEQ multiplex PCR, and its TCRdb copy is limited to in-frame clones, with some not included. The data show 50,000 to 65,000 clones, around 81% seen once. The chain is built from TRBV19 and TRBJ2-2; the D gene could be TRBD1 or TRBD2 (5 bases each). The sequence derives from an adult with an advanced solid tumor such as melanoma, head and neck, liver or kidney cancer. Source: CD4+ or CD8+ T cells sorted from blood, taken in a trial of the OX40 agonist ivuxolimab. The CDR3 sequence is CASSMWGTGELFF. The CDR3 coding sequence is TGTGCCAGTAGTATGTGGGGGACCGGGGAGCTGTTTTTT.